The T cell receptor beta chain under discussion was sequenced for a study of CD8 T cells in ankylosing spondylitis. The study's findings and limits: Blood of patients with ankylosing spondylitis appeared to be characterized by a TCR beta motif of eight highly homologous variants.

TCRdb fed the 5' RACE reads into MiXCR, producing one record per CDR3 protein. The table shows more than 100,000 distinct CDR3 sequences, with about 10% occurring only once. This clonotype was picked up a small number of times. Its antigen remains unidentified. This TCR was sampled from a female donor with ankylosing spondylitis or in good health (not recorded which). Input material: blood, either unsorted or a sorted T cell fraction (not recorded which).

CDR3 residues: CASSMGQGLPEAFF. DNA for the CDR3: TGTGCCAGTAGTATGGGACAGGGGTTGCCTGAAGCTTTCTTT. The V and J genes are TRBV19 and TRBJ1-1, with TRBD1 identical over 10 bases. Trimming at V came to 3 bases and at J to 6 bases, leaving 4 bases not matched to a gene. The CDR3 has 14 residues. From germline, CDR1 is LNHDA and CDR2 SQIVND (reference sequence).